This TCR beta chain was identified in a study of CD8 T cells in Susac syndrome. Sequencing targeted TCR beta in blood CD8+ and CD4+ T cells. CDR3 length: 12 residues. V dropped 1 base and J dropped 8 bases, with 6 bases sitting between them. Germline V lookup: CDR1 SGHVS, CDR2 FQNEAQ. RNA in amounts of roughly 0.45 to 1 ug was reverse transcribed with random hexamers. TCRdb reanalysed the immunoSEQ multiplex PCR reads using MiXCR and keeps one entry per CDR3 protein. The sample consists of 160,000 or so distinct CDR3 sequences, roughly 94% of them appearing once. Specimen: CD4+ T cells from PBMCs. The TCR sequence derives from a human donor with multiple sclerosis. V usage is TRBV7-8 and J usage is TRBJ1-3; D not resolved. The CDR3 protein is CASSLGRDTIYF. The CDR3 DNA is TGTGCCAGCAGCTTAGGACGGGACACCATATATTTT.